These 14 T cell receptor beta chains were sequenced from one sample in a study of a mutant IDH1 vaccine in newly diagnosed glioma. Indicated time point: week 47, end of study. A single vaccine dose contained 300 ug of mutant IDH1 20-mer peptide, and topical imiquimod was used with it. The antigens these receptors bind are not known. This table comes from immunoSEQ multiplex PCR, and its TCRdb copy is limited to in-frame clones, with some not included. The sample lists about 60,000 clones; roughly four fifths were seen once. The sample consisted of PBMCs, taken from a glioma patient whose treatment included an IDH1 peptide vaccine. The receptors stem from a woman aged 45-65 years with glioma.

For the CDR3, the DNA is TGTGCCAGCAGCCAAGGCTATGGCTACACCTTC. This codes for CASSQGYGYTF. The chain carries TRBV4-2 and TRBJ1-2; D unresolved. Germline V CDR1 and CDR2: LGHNA, YNFKEQ. The CDR3 runs to 11 residues. V lost 1 base and J 4 bases, leaving 1 base between the germline ends.

V gene TRBV28 combines with J gene TRBJ2-7, with TRBD2 as a possible D gene (5 bases). V dropped 8 bases and J dropped 2 bases, with 16 bases sitting between them. Germline CDR1 is MDHEN and CDR2 is SYDVKM. CDR3 size: 14 residues. The CDR3 region has the DNA TGTGCCAGCTCCCAGGAGGCAGGCGCCTACGAGCAGTACTTC. Translation gives CASSQEAGAYEQYF.

The gene calls are TRBV5-1 and TRBJ1-4, with TRBD1 matching 7 bases. Germline V gives CDR1 SGHRS, CDR2 YFSETQ. With 4 bases clipped from V and 2 bases from J, the junction kept 14 bases outside the gene matches. The CDR3 consists of 18 residues. The CDR3, as DNA: TGCGCCAGCAGCCCTCGGGAGGGGGCTGGAATTACTAATGAAAAACTGTTTTTT. It specifies CASSPREGAGITNEKLFF.

CDR3 DNA: TGTGCCAGCACCGCCGGAGGGGCGCGCGAAAAACTGTTTTTT. Amino acid sequence: CASTAGGAREKLFF. The genes are TRBV27 and TRBJ1-4; perhaps TRBD1 as D (5 bases). Between the trimmed V and J ends, which lost 7 bases and 8 bases, there was a span of 17 bases. This CDR3 comprises 14 residues. CDR1 and CDR2 from the germline V gene are MNHEY and SMNVEV (reference sequence).

The genes are TRBV5-6 and TRBJ2-7; D unclear. Per the germline V gene, CDR1 is SGHDT and CDR2 is YYEEEE. CDR3 length: 12 amino acids. Trimming left V 1 base short and J 5 bases short, with 7 bases between. CDR3 loop: CASSLLSHEQYF. CDR3 DNA sequence: TGTGCCAGCAGCTTGCTGAGTCACGAGCAGTACTTC.

This clone was seen a single time. The genes are TRBV30 and TRBJ2-2, with D unresolved. The CDR3 loop spans 13 amino acids. The V end was cut by 0 bases, the J end by 4 bases, with 6 bases between. The V gene's germline CDR1 is GTSNPN and CDR2 SVGIG (reference sequence). The CDR3 DNA reads TGTGCCTGGAGTGTGGGTAGCACCGGGGAGCTGTTTTTT. It encodes CAWSVGSTGELFF.

The V gene is TRBV7-9, the J gene TRBJ2-3, with D tentatively TRBD1 or TRBD2 (5 bases each). Germline CDR1 and CDR2: SEHNR and FQNEAQ (reference sequence). There are 15 residues in the CDR3. Trimming left V 1 base short and J 2 bases short, with 10 bases between. CDR3 nucleotide sequence: TGTGCCAGCAGCTTAGGAGGGACCCCCACAGATACGCAGTATTTT. It codes for CASSLGGTPTDTQYF.

V gene TRBV4-1 combines with J gene TRBJ1-5; a possible D gene is TRBD1 (5 bases). The CDR3 length is 16 residues. The V gene's germline CDR1 is MGHRA and CDR2 YSYEKL. Trimming removed 1 base from V and 2 bases from J, with 12 bases in between. CDR3 DNA: TGCGCCAGCAGCCAAGTTCAGGGTAGGGGCAATCAGCCCCAGCATTTT. Its protein product is CASSQVQGRGNQPQHF.

The chain carries TRBV30 and TRBJ1-1; TRBD1 is a possible D gene (6 bases). With 5 bases removed from V and 5 bases from J, the gap between germline ends came to 12 bases. Per germline, CDR1 GTSNPN and CDR2 SVGIG (reference sequence). This CDR3 region has 12 residues. The CDR3 nucleotides are TGTGCCTGGGACTCAGGGGAGACTGAAGCTTTCTTT. It is translated as CAWDSGETEAFF. Drawing the rest from reference TRBV30 and TRBJ1-1, the complete variable domain is SQTIHQWPATLVQPVGSPLSLECTVEGTSNPNLYWYRQAAGRGLQLLFYSVGIGQISSEVPQNLSASRPQDRQFILSSKKLLLSDSGFYLCAWDSGETEAFFGQGTRLTVV.

The rearrangement links TRBV4-1 to TRBJ2-1, with D maybe TRBD2 (6 bases). The germline CDR1 and CDR2 sequences are MGHRA and YSYEKL. The V end lost 3 bases, the J end lost 5 bases, and 8 bases lay between the germline ends. The CDR3 totals 13 residues. The CDR3 sequence is CASSQLAHNEQFF. The CDR3 DNA reads TGCGCCAGCAGCCAGCTAGCGCACAATGAGCAGTTCTTC.

The chain uses TRBV5-1 and TRBJ1-2; D ambiguous. This CDR3 comprises 13 residues. V lost 1 base and J lost 4, with 8 bases in between. Germline V gene lookup returns CDR1 SGHRS and CDR2 YFSETQ. The CDR3 DNA follows: TGCGCCAGCAGCTTGACGCCAGCCTATGGCTACACCTTC. It specifies CASSLTPAYGYTF.

The chain uses TRBV9 and TRBJ2-5; D may be TRBD1 (7 bases). Germline assignment: CDR1 SGDLS and CDR2 YYNGEE. The CDR3 sequence is 18 residues long. Between the trimmed V and J ends, which lost 0 bases and 1 base, there was a span of 19 bases. CDR3 DNA sequence: TGTGCCAGCAGCGTAGCTTCGGCGGGACAGAACTTCCAAGAGACCCAGTACTTC. It encodes CASSVASAGQNFQETQYF.

This clone was picked up one time. V gene TRBV11-2 combines with J gene TRBJ1-3, with a weak D call TRBD1 (5 bases). V lost 1 base and J lost 2, with 9 bases in between. CDR1 and CDR2 from the germline V gene are SGHAT and FQNNGV. The CDR3 runs to 15 residues. The CDR3 spells CASSLGGRAGNTIYF. CDR3 in DNA: TGTGCCAGCAGCTTAGGGGGCAGGGCTGGAAACACCATATATTTT.

This chain links TRBV19 with TRBJ1-2, with 8 bases matching TRBD1. The junction had 9 bases not matched to a gene; V was cut back by 5 bases and J by 1 base. Germline V lookup: CDR1 LNHDA, CDR2 SQIVND (reference sequence). This CDR3 is 16 amino acids long. CDR3 loop: CASSPDQTGVNYGYTF. CDR3 bases: TGTGCCAGTAGTCCCGATCAGACAGGGGTTAACTATGGCTACACCTTC. Variable domain in full (rest from reference TRBV19 and TRBJ1-2): DGGITQSPKYLFRKEGQNVTLSCEQNLNHDAMYWYRQDPGQGLRLIYYSQIVNDFQKGDIAEGYSVSREKKESFPLTVTSAQKNPTAFYLCASSPDQTGVNYGYTFGSGTRLTVV.